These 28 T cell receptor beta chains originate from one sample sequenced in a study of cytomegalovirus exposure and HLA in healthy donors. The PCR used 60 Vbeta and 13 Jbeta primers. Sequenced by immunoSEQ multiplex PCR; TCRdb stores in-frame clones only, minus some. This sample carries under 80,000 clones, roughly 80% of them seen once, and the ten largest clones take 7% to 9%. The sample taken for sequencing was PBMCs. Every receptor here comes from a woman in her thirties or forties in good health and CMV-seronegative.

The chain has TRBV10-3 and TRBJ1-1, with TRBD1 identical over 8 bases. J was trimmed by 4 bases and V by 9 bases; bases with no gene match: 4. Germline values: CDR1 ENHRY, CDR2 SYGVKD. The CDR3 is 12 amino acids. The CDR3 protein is CAIRQGTTEAFF. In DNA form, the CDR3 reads TGTGCCATACGACAGGGGACCACTGAAGCTTTCTTT.

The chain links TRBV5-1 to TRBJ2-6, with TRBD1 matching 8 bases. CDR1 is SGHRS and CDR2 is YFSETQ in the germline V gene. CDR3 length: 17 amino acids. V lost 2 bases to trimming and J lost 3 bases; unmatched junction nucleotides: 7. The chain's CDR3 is CASSLKRQGNGANVLTF. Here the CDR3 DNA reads TGCGCCAGCAGCTTAAAAAGACAGGGGAATGGGGCCAACGTCCTGACTTTC.

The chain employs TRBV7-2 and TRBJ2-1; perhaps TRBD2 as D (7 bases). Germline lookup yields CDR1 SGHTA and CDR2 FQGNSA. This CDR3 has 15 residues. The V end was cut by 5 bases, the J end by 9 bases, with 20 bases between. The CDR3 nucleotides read TGTGCCAGCAGCCCACGGCTCGGGGGGCGGGGTGAGCAGTTCTTC. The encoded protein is CASSPRLGGRGEQFF.

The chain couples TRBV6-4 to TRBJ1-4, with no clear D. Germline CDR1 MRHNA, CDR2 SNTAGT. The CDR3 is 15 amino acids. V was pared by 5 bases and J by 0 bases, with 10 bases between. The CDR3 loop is CASSTRETTNEKLFF. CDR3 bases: TGTGCCAGCAGTACCCGGGAAACAACTAATGAAAAACTGTTTTTT.

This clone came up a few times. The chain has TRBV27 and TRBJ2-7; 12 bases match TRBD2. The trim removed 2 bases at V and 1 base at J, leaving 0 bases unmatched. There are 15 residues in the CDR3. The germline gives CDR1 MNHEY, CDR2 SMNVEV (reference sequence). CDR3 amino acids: CASSLGTSGSYEQYF. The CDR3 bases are TGTGCCAGCAGTTTAGGGACTAGCGGGTCCTACGAGCAGTACTTC.

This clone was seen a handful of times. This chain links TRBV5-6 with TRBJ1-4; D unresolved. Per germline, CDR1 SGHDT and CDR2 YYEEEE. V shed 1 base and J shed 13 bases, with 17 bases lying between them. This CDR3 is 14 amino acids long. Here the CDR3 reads CASSLSLVGERLFF. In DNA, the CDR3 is TGTGCCAGCAGCTTGTCCCTTGTGGGAGAGAGACTGTTTTTT.

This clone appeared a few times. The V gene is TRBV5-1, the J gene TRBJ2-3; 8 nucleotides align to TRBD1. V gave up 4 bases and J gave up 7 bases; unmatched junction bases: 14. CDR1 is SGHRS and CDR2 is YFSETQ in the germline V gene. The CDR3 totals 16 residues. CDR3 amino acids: CASSARQGMGLNTQYF. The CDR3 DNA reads TGCGCCAGCAGCGCTCGACAGGGGATGGGTCTGAATACGCAGTATTTT.

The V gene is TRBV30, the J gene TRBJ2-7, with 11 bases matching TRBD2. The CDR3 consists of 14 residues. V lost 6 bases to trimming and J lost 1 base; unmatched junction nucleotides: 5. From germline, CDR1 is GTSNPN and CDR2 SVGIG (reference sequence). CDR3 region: CACLLAGVSYEQYF. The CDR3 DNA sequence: TGTGCCTGCTTACTAGCGGGGGTATCCTACGAGCAGTACTTC.

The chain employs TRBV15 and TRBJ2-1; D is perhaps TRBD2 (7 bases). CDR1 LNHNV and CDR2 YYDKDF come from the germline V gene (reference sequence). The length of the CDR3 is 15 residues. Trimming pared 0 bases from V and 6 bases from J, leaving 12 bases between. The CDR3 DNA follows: TGTGCCACCAGCAGAGAAAAGGGGGGGCGCAATGAGCAGTTCTTC. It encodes CATSREKGGRNEQFF. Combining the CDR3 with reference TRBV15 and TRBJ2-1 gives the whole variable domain DAMVIQNPRYQVTQFGKPVTLSCSQTLNHNVMYWYQQKSSQAPKLLFHYYDKDFNNEADTPDNFQSRRPNTSFCFLDIRSPGLGDTAMYLCATSREKGGRNEQFFGPGTRLTVL.

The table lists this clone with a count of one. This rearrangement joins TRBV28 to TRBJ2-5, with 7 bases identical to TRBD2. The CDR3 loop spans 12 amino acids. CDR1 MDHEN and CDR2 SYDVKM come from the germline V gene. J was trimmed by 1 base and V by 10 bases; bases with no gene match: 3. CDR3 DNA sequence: TGTGCCATCACTAGCGCCCAAGAGACCCAGTACTTC. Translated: CAITSAQETQYF.

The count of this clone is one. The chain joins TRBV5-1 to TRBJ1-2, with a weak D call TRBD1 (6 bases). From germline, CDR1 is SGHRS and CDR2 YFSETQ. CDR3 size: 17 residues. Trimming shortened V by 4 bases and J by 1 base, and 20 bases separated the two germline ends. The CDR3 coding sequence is TGCGCCAGCAGCCCTGAGGGCCAACAGGGTTTTAACTATGGCTACACCTTC. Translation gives CASSPEGQQGFNYGYTF.

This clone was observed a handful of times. In DNA form, the CDR3 reads TGCGCCAGCAGCCAAGAGCCAGGGGGTGCTTACGAGCAGTACTTC. This translates into CASSQEPGGAYEQYF. The chain uses TRBV4-3 and TRBJ2-7, with 7 nucleotides matching TRBD1. The CDR3 extends over 15 amino acids. Per the germline V gene, CDR1 is LGHNA and CDR2 is YSLEER. The V segment lost 0 bases and the J segment 4 bases; nucleotides outside the gene matches: 6.

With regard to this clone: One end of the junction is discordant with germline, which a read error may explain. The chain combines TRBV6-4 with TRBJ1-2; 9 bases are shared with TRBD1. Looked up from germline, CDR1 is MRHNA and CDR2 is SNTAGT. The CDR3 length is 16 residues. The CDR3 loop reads CASSETGTGGPYSYTF. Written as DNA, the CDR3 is TGTGCCAGCAGCGAAACCGGCACAGGGGGCCCCTATAGCTACACCTTC.

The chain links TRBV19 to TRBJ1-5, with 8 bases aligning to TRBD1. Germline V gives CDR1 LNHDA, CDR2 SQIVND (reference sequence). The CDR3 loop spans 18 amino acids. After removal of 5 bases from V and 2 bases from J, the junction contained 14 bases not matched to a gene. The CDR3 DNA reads TGTGCCAGTAGTCCCCCCGGGACAGGCTTCCCCCGCAATCAGCCCCAGCATTTT. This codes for CASSPPGTGFPRNQPQHF.

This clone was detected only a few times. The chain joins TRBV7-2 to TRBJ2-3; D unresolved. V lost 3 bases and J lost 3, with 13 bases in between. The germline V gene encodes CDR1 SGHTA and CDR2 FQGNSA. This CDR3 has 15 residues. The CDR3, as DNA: TGTGCCAGCAGCTTCGACACGTTTAGGACAGATACGCAGTATTTT. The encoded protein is CASSFDTFRTDTQYF.

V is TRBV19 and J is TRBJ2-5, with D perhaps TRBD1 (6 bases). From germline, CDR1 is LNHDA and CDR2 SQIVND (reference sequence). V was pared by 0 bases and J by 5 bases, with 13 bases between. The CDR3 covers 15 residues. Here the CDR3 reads CASSIDDRLRETQYF. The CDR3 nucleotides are TGTGCCAGTAGTATAGACGACAGGTTAAGGGAGACCCAGTACTTC.

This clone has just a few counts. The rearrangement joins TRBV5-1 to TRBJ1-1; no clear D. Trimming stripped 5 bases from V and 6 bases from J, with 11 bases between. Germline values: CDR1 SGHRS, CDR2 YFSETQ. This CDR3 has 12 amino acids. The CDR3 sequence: CASSRGEAEAFF. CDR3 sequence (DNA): TGCGCCAGCAGTCGGGGTGAGGCTGAAGCTTTCTTT.

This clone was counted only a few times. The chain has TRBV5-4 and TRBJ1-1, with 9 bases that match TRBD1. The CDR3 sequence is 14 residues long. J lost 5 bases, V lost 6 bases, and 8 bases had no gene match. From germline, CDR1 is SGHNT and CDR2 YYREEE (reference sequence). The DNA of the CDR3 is TGTGCCAGCAATCCGGGACAGGGAAAGACTGAAGCTTTCTTT. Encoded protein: CASNPGQGKTEAFF.

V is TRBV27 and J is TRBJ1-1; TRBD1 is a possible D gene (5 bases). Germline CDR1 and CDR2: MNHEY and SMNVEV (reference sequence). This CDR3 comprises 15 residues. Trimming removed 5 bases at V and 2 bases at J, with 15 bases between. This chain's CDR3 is CASSLFGRANTEAFF. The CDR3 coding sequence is TGTGCCAGCAGTCTGTTTGGCAGGGCCAACACTGAAGCTTTCTTT.

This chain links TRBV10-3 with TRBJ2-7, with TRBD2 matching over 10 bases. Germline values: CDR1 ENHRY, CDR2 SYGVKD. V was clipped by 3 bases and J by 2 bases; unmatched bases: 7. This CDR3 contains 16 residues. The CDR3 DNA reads TGTGCCATCAGTGACCTTAGCGGGGGGCCCACCTACGAGCAGTACTTC. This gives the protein CAISDLSGGPTYEQYF.

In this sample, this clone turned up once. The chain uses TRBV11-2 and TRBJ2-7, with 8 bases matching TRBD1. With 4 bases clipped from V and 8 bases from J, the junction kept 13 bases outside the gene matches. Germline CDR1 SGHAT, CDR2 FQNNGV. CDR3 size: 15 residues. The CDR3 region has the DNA TGTGCCAGCAGCTCTCCCCAGGGGGCCCTGATAAAGCAGTACTTC. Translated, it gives CASSSPQGALIKQYF.

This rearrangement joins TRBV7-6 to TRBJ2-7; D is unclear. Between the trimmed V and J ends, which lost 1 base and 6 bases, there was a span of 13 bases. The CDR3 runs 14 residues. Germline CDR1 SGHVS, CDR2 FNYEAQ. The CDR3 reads CASSLEFRSIEQYF. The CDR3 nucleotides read TGTGCCAGCAGCTTAGAATTTCGGTCCATCGAGCAGTACTTC.

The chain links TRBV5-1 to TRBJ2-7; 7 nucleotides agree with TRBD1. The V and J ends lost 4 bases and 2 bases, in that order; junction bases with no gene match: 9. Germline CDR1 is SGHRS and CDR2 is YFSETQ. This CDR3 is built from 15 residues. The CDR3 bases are TGCGCCAGCAGCCCGGGGACAGAGCCTACCTACGAGCAGTACTTC. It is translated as CASSPGTEPTYEQYF.

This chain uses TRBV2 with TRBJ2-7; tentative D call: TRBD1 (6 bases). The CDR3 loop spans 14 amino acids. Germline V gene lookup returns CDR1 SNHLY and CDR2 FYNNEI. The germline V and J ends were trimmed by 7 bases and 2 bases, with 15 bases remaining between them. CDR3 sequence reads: CASIMAGEAYEQYF. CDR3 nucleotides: TGTGCCAGCATCATGGCAGGGGAAGCCTACGAGCAGTACTTC.

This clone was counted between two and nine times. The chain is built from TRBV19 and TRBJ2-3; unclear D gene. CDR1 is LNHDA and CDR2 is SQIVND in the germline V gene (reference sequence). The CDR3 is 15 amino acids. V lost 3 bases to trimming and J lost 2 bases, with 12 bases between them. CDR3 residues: CASSIMAQPTDTQYF. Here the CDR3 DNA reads TGTGCCAGTAGTATCATGGCCCAACCCACAGATACGCAGTATTTT. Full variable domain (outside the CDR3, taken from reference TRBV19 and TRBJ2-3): DGGITQSPKYLFRKEGQNVTLSCEQNLNHDAMYWYRQDPGQGLRLIYYSQIVNDFQKGDIAEGYSVSREKKESFPLTVTSAQKNPTAFYLCASSIMAQPTDTQYFGPGTRLTVL.

The CDR3 nucleotides are TGTGCCAGCAGCCTACTCCGGGACAGAGGCGTCGAGCAGTTCTTC. Protein product: CASSLLRDRGVEQFF. The chain joins TRBV14 to TRBJ2-1; 7 bases align to TRBD1. V lost 4 bases to trimming and J lost 10 bases; unmatched junction nucleotides: 13. The CDR3 covers 15 residues. The germline V gene encodes CDR1 SGHDN and CDR2 FVKESK.

CDR3 amino acids: CASSLDGIQSQPQHF. The CDR3 nucleotides are TGCGCCAGCAGCTTGGACGGGATACAAAGTCAGCCCCAGCATTTT. The rearrangement uses TRBV5-1 and TRBJ1-5, with D unclear. This CDR3 has 15 amino acids. The germline V and J ends were trimmed by 0 bases and 6 bases, with 13 bases remaining between them. The germline CDR1 and CDR2 sequences are SGHRS and YFSETQ. The whole variable domain, remainder taken from reference TRBV5-1 and TRBJ1-5, is KAGVTQTPRYLIKTRGQQVTLSCSPISGHRSVSWYQQTPGQGLQFLFEYFSETQRNKGNFPGRFSGRQFSNSRSEMNVSTLELGDSALYLCASSLDGIQSQPQHFGDGTRLSIL.

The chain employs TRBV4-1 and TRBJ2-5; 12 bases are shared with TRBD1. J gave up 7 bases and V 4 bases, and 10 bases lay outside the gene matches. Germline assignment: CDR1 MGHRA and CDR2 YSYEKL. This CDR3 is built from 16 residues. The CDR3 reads CASSRPGQGAGATQYF. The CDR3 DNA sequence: TGCGCCAGCAGCCGCCCGGGACAGGGGGCGGGGGCGACCCAGTACTTC.